This TCR beta chain was profiled in a study of blood T cell repertoires in COVID-19. Study in general: Specimens from acute and convalescent COVID-19 originated in the United States, Italy and Spain.

Here immunoSEQ multiplex PCR was the method, and the copy in TCRdb shows in-frame clones only, minus some. This sample carries about 300,000 clones, roughly 85% of them seen once, and the ten largest clones take 1.9%. From germline, CDR1 is MNHEY and CDR2 SVGAGI. The CDR3 totals 16 residues. Trimming removed 0 bases from V and 1 base from J, with 10 bases in between. This clone was seen just once. The specimen sequenced was PBMCs or T cells enriched from blood (not recorded which). V is TRBV6-5 and J is TRBJ1-3; D unresolved. The clonotype originates from a woman younger than 45 who had been exposed to COVID-19. The CDR3 sequence: CASSYSYSSSGNTIYF. The CDR3 DNA is TGTGCCAGCAGTTACTCGTACAGTTCTTCTGGAAACACCATATATTTT.